This T cell receptor (beta chain) stems from a study of cytomegalovirus exposure and HLA in healthy donors (dated by TCRdb to 2015 to 2018). Background on the whole study: According to an earlier analysis of several hundred of the donors, about 179 million T cells yielded 90 million to 130 million unique TCR beta sequences and 250 to 350 Gb of sequence data. Of the 350 to 400 genotyped donors, 65% to 90% fell in the genetic ancestry cluster associated with self-reported Caucasian donors. Besides the first cohort of 666 subjects, a separate validation cohort made up of 120 different subjects was used. Class I and class II HLA loci were covered by the typing at four-digit resolution. To predict cytomegalovirus infection status, the study brought together high-throughput TCR immunosequencing, statistical association of individual TCRs with disease status, and machine learning. About 5 DR-DQ haplotypes were handled as single units for association and clustering, since linkage in the cohort was strong. Across about 370 genotyped donors of the cohort, an average of roughly 200,000 unique TCR beta nucleotide sequences per donor were sequenced, and roughly 18% of those sequences were non-productive. In an earlier analysis of roughly 580 of the donors, high-throughput TCR beta sequencing was used to judge whether each TCR beta V gene segment behaved as functional or pseudogenic. Typing coverage differed by locus: A, B, C, DRB1 and DQB1 were typed in about 620-630 donors, DQA1 in about 500, DPA1 in 600 to 610, and DPB1 in 472. An early release covering over 500 HLA-typed donors comprised 250 to 350 gigabases of sequencing data and about 90 million unique TCR sequences. To study patterns of TCR occurrence, a later analysis re-analyzed previously published TCR beta repertoires from more than 550 donors and added high-resolution HLA genotyping. Donor age, sex, ethnicity and CMV serostatus were compiled alongside the repertoire data. The study was designed to test whether signatures of past pathogen exposure could be identified by cataloging public T cell receptors. Using immunosequencing, the study profiled T cell repertoires from about 610 subjects and related those repertoires to cytomegalovirus serostatus. The later analysis used no new phenotypic data to find candidate immune exposures, relying instead on TCR beta sequences and their occurrence across donors. Every repertoire in the discovery cohort had been generated on one and the same sequencing platform. In a later genetic analysis, genome-wide SNP genotypes for about 65% of the roughly 700 donors were used, and that subset was treated as a discovery cohort.

As for this clone: Its antigen remains undetermined.

The V end gives up 5 bases and the J end 6 bases, leaving 4 bases in the junction not matched to a gene. The germline V gene encodes CDR1 LNHDA and CDR2 SQIVND (reference sequence). The CDR3 holds 13 amino acids from the cysteine to the phenylalanine. Just CDR3 DNA is preserved here, 39 bases in frame from base 1. Library preparation employed the immunoSEQ multiplex PCR assay. A mixture of 60 forward primers for TCR Vbeta segments and 13 reverse primers for TCR Jbeta segments was used in the multiplex PCR. A multiplex PCR assay on genomic DNA amplified the CDR3 region of rearranged TCR beta genes. The amplified TCR beta libraries were sequenced on the Illumina HiSeq System as 87-base-pair reads. In the authors' own workflow: In a later analysis, roughly 80 million unique TCR beta chains were counted across the roughly 700 repertoires, and roughly 11 million of these chains were shared by at least two donors. To remove PCR and sequencing errors, raw reads were error-corrected and collapsed into unique sequences using a nearest-neighbor algorithm that merged closely related sequences. To assign V, D and J gene segments, CDR3 sequences were aligned to IMGT reference sequences. Each retained sequence needed at least a six-nucleotide match to both a V gene segment and a J gene segment. Rearrangements were called productive when the CDR3 lacked stop codons and stayed in frame with V and J; all others were non-productive. CDR3 was defined by IMGT convention, running from the second conserved V-encoded cysteine to the conserved J-encoded phenylalanine. Sequences without an unambiguous match to a single V gene segment were excluded from the earlier analysis of a few hundred of the donors. An earlier analysis of some 500 of the donors classified V segments as functional when productive rearrangements were above 56.7% and as segregating when the standard deviation between donors was above 5%. To diagnose cytomegalovirus status from the catalog of TCR beta chain sequences, a statistical classification framework was built. In a later analysis, V and J genes were assigned by comparing TCR nucleotide sequences against IMGT/GENE-DB human TR gene sequences. The TCRdist pipeline was used in a later analysis to assign CDR3 sequences and most-parsimonious VDJ recombination scenarios. In a later analysis, every TCR beta chain was defined by the combination of its CDR3 amino acid sequence and its V-gene family, and reads without a unique V-gene family were dropped. In a later analysis, a few hundred highly shared, low-generation-probability nucleotide sequences were removed to address suspected cross-contamination and a sequencing artifact. In a later analysis, a clonal expansion index for each public chain was calculated from normalized within-repertoire ranks of inferred template counts. A later analysis computed generation probabilities with a VDJ recombination model fitted to out-of-frame rearrangements, and checked the results against IGoR. In a later analysis, TCR-TCR, TCR-HLA and TCR-CMV co-occurrence was scored with hypergeometric tests, and a repertoire-size bias correction was applied to TCR pairs. In a later analysis, false discovery rates were estimated by permuting HLA or CMV assignments 20 times. A later analysis grouped co-occurring TCRs with DBSCAN, adding TCRdist sequence similarity when clustering within HLA-allele-positive subsets. Repertoires with fewer than 30,000 or more than 120,000 public chains were left out of co-occurrence clustering, as were about 5 repertoires with anomalous nucleotide sharing. TCRdb stores this immuneACCESS table with in-frame sequences only. Part of the clones is absent; in the studies checked, under half of the shortfall reflects unresolved V genes, and no reason is known for the rest. Clone size and V and J calls were adopted from that table, with D and trimming inferred from the DNA. The sample's table lists a count of about 140,000 clones. The top ten clonotypes cover around 2.2% of the sample.

The cohort comprised 666 healthy bone marrow donors. Cohort members were all nominally healthy when sampled, although unrecorded immune exposures were likely present. The donor tested CMV seronegative and was one of the 352 seronegative cohort members. A peripheral blood sample was collected from each donor, and TCR beta sequencing was performed on peripheral blood mononuclear cells. The Qiagen DNeasy Blood Extraction Kit was used to extract genomic DNA from the blood cell samples. What the research found in general, with its limitations: Specific HLA alleles were associated with 16,951 TCR beta sequences at a false discovery rate of 0.05 in a later analysis. According to a later analysis, TCR association rates differed among HLA loci, with DRB1 alleles showing the most associated TCRs and HLA-C alleles showing the fewest. A later genetic analysis associated a missense DCLRE1C variant with V-gene and J-gene trimming of TCR beta chains, and an independent cohort replicated the association. According to a later genetic analysis, donors in an Asian-associated ancestry cluster had fewer N-insertions in productive TCRs than the roughly 670-donor mean. The study gave a list of 150 to 200 TCR beta chains associated with cytomegalovirus. Roughly uniform sequencing depth across donors was assumed in presence/absence analyses, although this assumption may not hold. Strong co-occurrence of HLA alleles, especially DR and DQ, made assigning TCR associations to individual alleles difficult. In a later analysis, HLA-associated TCR beta chains were found to be more clonally expanded and to have lower generation probabilities than equally common non-associated chains. A later analysis reported that several top co-occurrence clusters appeared linked to parvovirus B19, influenza, CMV and Epstein-Barr virus. The only immune exposure information available for the cohort was CMV serostatus. The classifier was reported to diagnose cytomegalovirus status with high specificity and sensitivity in both the original cohort and the validation cohort. Linkage disequilibrium might explain the correlated functional status among segregating V segments, but an unknown experimental factor could not be ruled out. Broadly in line with IMGT annotations, most TCR beta V segments showed up in productive rearrangements about 90% or about 30% of the time in an earlier analysis of 450 to 750 of the donors. A further reported finding was that TCR beta sequences accurately predicted the HLA-A and HLA-B alleles for most subjects in the first cohort. Because HLA typing was missing for some donors at each locus, association tests included only the typed subset. A cluster of highly shared sequence variants was judged likely to represent a technical artifact of the sequencing pipeline. While some public TCRs were present in many individuals, most TCR sequences turned up only very rarely across donors. A later analysis found that most CMV-associated TCR beta chains appeared HLA-restricted, with HLA associations seemingly driven largely by CMV exposure. Three of the identified cytomegalovirus-associated TCR beta chains were confirmed in vitro to be specific for cytomegalovirus antigens. The cohort was sequenced for TCR beta chains only, and without alpha or paired-chain data the features that could be detected were limited. It was suggested by the authors that the approach could potentially be generalized to other disease states and immunological phenotypes. Some IMGT-functional V segments, including TRBV6-2 and TRBV6-3, could not be distinguished by the 87-base-pair reads and were therefore excluded. The earlier analysis of 587 of the donors excluded around 17 rarely observed V segments, including chromosome 9 orphons, because counts were too low.

The sequence links TRBV19 to TRBJ2-3; TRBD2 matches 8 bases in the middle. The TCR comes from a woman between 18 and 30 years old in good health and CMV-seronegative. The specimen sequenced was PBMCs. The DNA sequence is given as TGTGCCAGTAGTCCCTCGGGGGGGGATACGCAGTATTTT. It translates as CASSPSGGDTQYF.